This T cell receptor beta chain emerged from a study of blood T cell repertoires in COVID-19. Study in general: Sites across the United States, Italy and Spain contributed samples from acute and convalescent COVID-19.

Authors' data handling: How many nucleated cells were present was estimated from reference gene primer amplification. Repertoires were generated with immunoSEQ multiplex PCR, while TCRdb's copy carries only in-frame clones and drops some. The V and J calls and the clone size are those of that table, but D and trimming were determined from the DNA. In the table there are 67,000 or so clones, approximately 80% of which are singletons. Trimming removed 3 bases at V and 6 bases at J, with 7 bases between. CDR3 length: 12 amino acids. The sequence derives from a woman between 70 and 85 years old with acute or convalescent COVID-19. V usage is TRBV12-3 or TRBV12-4 and J usage is TRBJ2-3, with no clear D. Material: peripheral blood. The CDR3 DNA sequence: TGTGCCAGCAGTTTTCGAGTTGATACGCAGTATTTT. It encodes CASSFRVDTQYF.